The next 21 T cell receptor beta chains were all read from a single sample in a study of patients with pleural tuberculosis. TCRdb recomputed calls from the reads with MiXCR, one row per CDR3 protein. The data contain approximately 53,000 distinct CDR3 sequences, approximately 7.9% of them singletons. These receptors were taken from a human donor with pleural tuberculosis.

In its sample, this clonotype was seen many times. The CDR3 DNA is TGTGCCAGCAGCTTCAAGAAGGATACACCAACTGAAGCTTTCTTT. Its protein is CASSFKKDTPTEAFF. The J gene is TRBJ1-1, the V gene TRBV11-1; D call uncertain. The V and J ends lost 3 bases and 5 bases respectively, with 16 bases between them. Germline CDR1 is SGHAT and CDR2 is FQDESV (reference sequence). There are 15 residues in the CDR3. Combining the CDR3 with reference TRBV11-1 and TRBJ1-1 gives the whole variable domain EAEVAQSPRYKITEKSQAVAFWCDPISGHATLYWYRQILGQGPELLVQFQDESVVDDSQLPKDRFSAERLKGVDSTLKIQPAELGDSAMYLCASSFKKDTPTEAFFGQGTRLTVV.

Many counts were recorded for this clonotype. The chain is built from TRBV20-1 and TRBJ2-5; D is ambiguous. Per the germline V gene, CDR1 is DFQATT and CDR2 is SNEGSKA (reference sequence). The CDR3 extends over 13 amino acids. With 1 base removed from V and 2 bases from J, the gap between germline ends came to 8 bases. The CDR3 protein is CSARVYVQETQYF. The CDR3 DNA reads as TGCAGTGCTAGAGTTTACGTTCAAGAGACCCAGTACTTC.

This clonotype has at least ten counts. V usage is TRBV5-2 and J usage is TRBJ2-5. TRBV5-2 is a listed pseudogene. The CDR3 is 14 residues long. The CDR3 DNA follows: TGTGCCAGCAACTTACGAGGTGCACAAGAGACCCAGTACTTC. Amino acid sequence: CASNLRGAQETQYF.

This clonotype appeared many times. This chain links TRBV19 with TRBJ2-1; the match to TRBD2 covers 8 bases. Germline CDR1 and CDR2: LNHDA and SQIVND (reference sequence). The CDR3 consists of 14 residues. Unmatched junction bases numbered 7, after V lost 7 bases and J lost 5 bases. CDR3 in amino acids: CASIRSGSHNEQFF. The DNA of the CDR3 is TGTGCCAGTATTCGCAGCGGGAGTCACAATGAGCAGTTCTTC.

This clonotype came up a few times. The V call is TRBV12-3 or TRBV12-4, the J call TRBJ2-7, with D possibly matching TRBD2 (6 bases). This CDR3 is built from 15 residues. Deletions cut 8 bases from V and 2 bases from J, with 19 bases between. In DNA form, the CDR3 reads TGTGCCAGCTCGAGGAACCCCCGCGGGGCCTACGAGCAGTACTTC. The encoded protein is CASSRNPRGAYEQYF.

In its sample, this clonotype was seen many times. The chain combines TRBV19 with TRBJ1-5, with TRBD1 identical over 9 bases. The CDR3 is 16 amino acids. Germline V lookup: CDR1 LNHDA, CDR2 SQIVND (reference sequence). Trimming took 5 bases from V and 5 from J; bases not matched to a gene: 10. CDR3 coding DNA: TGTGCCAGTAGTTTATGGACAGGGGCGGTTCATCAGCCCCAGCATTTT. This codes for CASSLWTGAVHQPQHF.

This clonotype was counted many times. The chain employs TRBV2 and TRBJ2-1, with 15 nucleotides matching TRBD2. The J segment lost 6 bases and the V segment lost 4 bases, leaving 1 base of the junction unmatched. The CDR3 contains 15 residues. Germline V gene sequence: CDR1 SNHLY, CDR2 FYNNEI. The CDR3 DNA reads TGTGCCAGCAGTGGGACTAGCGGGAGGGGCAATGAGCAGTTCTTC. Encoded protein: CASSGTSGRGNEQFF.

V usage is TRBV11-2 and J usage is TRBJ1-1; D is undetermined. The V gene's germline CDR1 is SGHAT and CDR2 FQNNGV. The V end lost 2 bases, the J end lost 1 base, and 14 bases lay between the germline ends. The CDR3 runs 16 residues. The CDR3 DNA follows: TGTGCCAGCAGCTTAAATCCCGGACTGCCGAACACTGAAGCTTTCTTT. Protein product: CASSLNPGLPNTEAFF. Complete variable domain (other parts from reference TRBV11-2 and TRBJ1-1): EAGVAQSPRYKIIEKRQSVAFWCNPISGHATLYWYQQILGQGPKLLIQFQNNGVVDDSQLPKDRFSAERLKGVDSTLKIQPAKLEDSAVYLCASSLNPGLPNTEAFFGQGTRLTVV.

This clonotype was counted at least ten times. This chain links TRBV25-1 with TRBJ1-6; D not resolved. Per the germline V gene, CDR1 is MGHDK and CDR2 is SYGVNS. Deletions cut 10 bases from V and 4 bases from J, with 8 bases between. The length of the CDR3 is 12 residues. CDR3 DNA sequence: TGTGCCACCTCGGGATATAATTCACCCCTCCACTTT. Its protein product is CATSGYNSPLHF.

The V and J genes are TRBV20-1 and TRBJ2-7; tentative D call: TRBD2 (6 bases). Trimming took off 1 base at V and 9 bases at J, with 10 bases between the two ends. Looked up from germline, CDR1 is DFQATT and CDR2 is SNEGSKA (reference sequence). The CDR3 extends over 11 amino acids. The CDR3 DNA is TGCAGTGCTAGAGCTGTAGCGGCGCAGTACGTC. Amino acids: CSARAVAAQYV.

The chain employs TRBV19 and TRBJ2-7, with 7 positions matching TRBD2. There are 14 residues in the CDR3. V dropped 1 base and J dropped 2; count of bases not matched to a gene: 2. CDR1 and CDR2 (germline): LNHDA, SQIVND (reference sequence). The CDR3 reads CASSIGGGTYEQYF. The CDR3 nucleotides are TGTGCCAGTAGTATAGGGGGAGGGACCTACGAGCAGTACTTC.

This clonotype was counted ten times or more. This chain connects TRBV27 to TRBJ2-7; 9 nucleotides match TRBD2. The germline gives CDR1 MNHEY, CDR2 SMNVEV (reference sequence). This CDR3 is built from 15 residues. V trimming: 8 bases; J trimming: 4 bases; junction bases outside the gene matches: 12. CDR3 protein: CASSSGTSLHYEQYF. The CDR3 bases are TGTGCCAGCTCATCAGGGACTAGCTTGCATTACGAGCAGTACTTC.

In this sample, this clonotype turned up many times. CDR3 loop: CASSPPLAQLNTEAFF. As DNA, the CDR3 is TGTGCCAGCTCACCACCCCTGGCACAGTTGAACACTGAAGCTTTCTTT. This chain connects TRBV18 to TRBJ1-1; no clear D. Trimming removed 0 bases from V and 0 bases from J, with 11 bases in between. Germline loops: CDR1 KGHSH, CDR2 LQKENI. This CDR3 spans 16 amino acids.

This clonotype has just a few counts. This chain connects TRBV11-1 to TRBJ2-5; no clear D. The CDR3 has 12 amino acids. Trimming stripped 0 bases from V and 4 bases from J, with 3 bases between. Germline V lookup: CDR1 SGHAT, CDR2 FQDESV (reference sequence). This chain's CDR3 is CASSLASETQYF. CDR3 in DNA: TGTGCCAGCAGCTTAGCATCAGAGACCCAGTACTTC.

This clonotype came up many times. The chain couples TRBV28 to TRBJ2-7; D is unresolved. Trimming took off 1 base at V and 2 bases at J, with 9 bases between the two ends. The CDR3 extends over 14 amino acids. The germline V gene has CDR1 MDHEN and CDR2 SYDVKM. The CDR3 sequence: CASSLSSRPYEQYF. The CDR3 DNA sequence: TGTGCCAGCAGTTTATCGTCGCGCCCCTACGAGCAGTACTTC.

This clonotype is medium-sized by share. The J gene is TRBJ1-1, the V gene TRBV2; TRBD1 agrees at 12 bases. Germline-derived CDR1 and CDR2 are SNHLY and FYNNEI. With V trimmed by 6 bases and J by 4 bases, 6 bases remained unmatched. There are 15 residues in the CDR3. The chain's CDR3 is CASSPGQGARTEAFF. The CDR3 DNA reads TGTGCCAGCAGCCCGGGACAGGGGGCGCGCACTGAAGCTTTCTTT.

This clonotype occurred many times. The chain couples TRBV11-2 to TRBJ2-3; no clear D gene. V gave up 6 bases and J gave up 4 bases, with 11 bases separating them. The V gene's germline CDR1 is SGHAT and CDR2 FQNNGV. This CDR3 region has 13 residues. The CDR3: CASSQESPDTQYF. The CDR3 DNA sequence: TGTGCCAGCAGTCAGGAATCCCCAGATACGCAGTATTTT.

Many counts were recorded for this clonotype. J is TRBJ2-7 and V is TRBV28; D is uncertain. Germline V gives CDR1 MDHEN, CDR2 SYDVKM. This CDR3 is built from 11 residues. V lost 6 bases and J 4 bases, leaving 7 bases between the germline ends. The CDR3 is CASRDLYEQYF. The CDR3 coding sequence is TGTGCCAGCAGGGATTTGTACGAGCAGTACTTC.

This clonotype was counted many times. This chain links TRBV19 with TRBJ1-5; D is uncertain. Deletions cut 5 bases from V and 3 bases from J, with 5 bases between. The CDR3 consists of 12 residues. Germline V CDR1 and CDR2: LNHDA, SQIVND (reference sequence). The CDR3 is CASSGNNQPQHF. CDR3 nucleotide sequence: TGTGCCAGTAGTGGCAACAATCAGCCCCAGCATTTT. Full variable domain (missing parts from reference TRBV19 and TRBJ1-5): DGGITQSPKYLFRKEGQNVTLSCEQNLNHDAMYWYRQDPGQGLRLIYYSQIVNDFQKGDIAEGYSVSREKKESFPLTVTSAQKNPTAFYLCASSGNNQPQHFGDGTRLSIL.

This clonotype was seen ten or more times. CDR3 DNA sequence: TGTGCCACTCCCCCTGACGTGTGGAACACTGAAGCTTTCTTT. It codes for CATPPDVWNTEAFF. V is TRBV12-3 or TRBV12-4 and J is TRBJ1-1; D is unresolved. V gave up 10 bases and J gave up 1 base, with 16 bases separating them. CDR3 length equals 14 residues.

This clonotype was picked up many times. The chain has TRBV20-1 and TRBJ2-1; D gene ambiguous. The germline CDR1 and CDR2 sequences are DFQATT and SNEGSKA (reference sequence). Deletions cut 6 bases from V and 6 bases from J, with 21 bases between. This CDR3 spans 15 amino acids. CDR3 residues: CSAPYSVIGPNEQFF. The CDR3 DNA reads TGCAGTGCCCCCTATAGTGTGATTGGCCCCAATGAGCAGTTCTTC.